A selection of T cell receptor beta chains follows, all from one sample in a study of T cells in Graves' hyperthyroidism and ophthalmopathy. TCRdb called the multiplex PCR reads again in MiXCR, with one record for every CDR3 protein. The data contain a few hundred thousand distinct CDR3 sequences, roughly 15% of them seen just once; the ten biggest clones take up 15% to 20%. The sequenced material came from blood. Every receptor here comes from a woman aged 25 to 39 with Graves' ophthalmopathy. Both conserved end residues are part of each CDR3.

J: TRBJ1-4; V: TRBV14; CDR3: CASSQESGFGEKLFF
J: TRBJ2-7; V: TRBV7-9; CDR3: CASSFYSGQGYEQYF
J: TRBJ1-6; V: TRBV30; CDR3: CAWSALGIGNSPLHF
J: TRBJ2-7; V: TRBV27; CDR3: CASSLGPQGSYEQYF
J: TRBJ2-5; V: TRBV9; CDR3: CASSVGTSGGGDQETQYF
J: TRBJ1-2; V: TRBV12-3/TRBV12-4; CDR3: CASSLAHRGGSYGYTF
J: TRBJ2-3; V: TRBV20-1; CDR3: CSRDRGTDTQYF
J: TRBJ2-7; V: TRBV5-1; CDR3: CASSLSFGTGFYEQYF
J: TRBJ2-7; V: TRBV20-1; CDR3: CSASLPGGFAYERYF
J: TRBJ2-7; V: TRBV3-1; CDR3: CASSHRSLAGGFSYEQYF
J: TRBJ1-2; V: TRBV7-9; CDR3: CASSLAVAYGYTF
J: TRBJ2-5; V: TRBV7-2; CDR3: CASSLGQGGQETQYF
J: TRBJ2-5; V: TRBV12-3/TRBV12-4; CDR3: CASSPPVPRQEQETQYF
J: TRBJ1-3; V: TRBV4-1; CDR3: CASSQGLSGNTIYF
J: TRBJ2-1; V: TRBV19; CDR3: CASSSGISYNEQFF
J: TRBJ2-7; V: TRBV20-1; CDR3: CSAPQDDRDYEQYF
J: TRBJ2-5; V: TRBV7-2; CDR3: CASSFSFSGRRAETQYF
J: TRBJ2-3; V: TRBV4-1; CDR3: CASSQTAGGADTQYF
J: TRBJ1-4; V: TRBV28; CDR3: CASSLGVWGAPNEKLFF
J: TRBJ1-6; V: TRBV5-1; CDR3: CASSPEHNSPLHF
J: TRBJ2-7; V: TRBV11-2; CDR3: CASSLTQDLRGLYEQYF
J: TRBJ1-6; V: TRBV5-1; CDR3: CASSLGGRAYNSPLHF
J: TRBJ1-5; V: TRBV18; CDR3: CASSPPDRGQPQHF
J: TRBJ2-5; V: TRBV2; CDR3: CASSAGTQQETQYF
J: TRBJ1-5; V: TRBV28; CDR3: CASAENQPQHF
J: TRBJ2-1; V: TRBV11-3; CDR3: CASSFLGASTHNEQFF
J: TRBJ1-5; V: TRBV27; CDR3: CASGSRGNQPQHF
J: TRBJ1-6; V: TRBV7-9; CDR3: CASSLPQQGGSPLHF